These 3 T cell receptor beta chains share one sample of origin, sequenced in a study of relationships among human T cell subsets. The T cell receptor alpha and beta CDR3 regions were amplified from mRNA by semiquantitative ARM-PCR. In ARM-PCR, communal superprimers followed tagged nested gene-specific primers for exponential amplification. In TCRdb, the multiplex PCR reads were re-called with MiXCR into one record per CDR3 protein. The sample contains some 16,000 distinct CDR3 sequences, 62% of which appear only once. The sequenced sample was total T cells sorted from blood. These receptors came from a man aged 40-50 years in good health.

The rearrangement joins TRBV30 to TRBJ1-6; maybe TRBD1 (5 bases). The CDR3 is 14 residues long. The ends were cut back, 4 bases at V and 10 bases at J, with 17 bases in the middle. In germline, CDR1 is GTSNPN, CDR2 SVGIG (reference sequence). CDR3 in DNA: TGTGCCTGGACTCCGGGCAGGGTGGCCTCACCCCTCCACTTT. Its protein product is CAWTPGRVASPLHF.

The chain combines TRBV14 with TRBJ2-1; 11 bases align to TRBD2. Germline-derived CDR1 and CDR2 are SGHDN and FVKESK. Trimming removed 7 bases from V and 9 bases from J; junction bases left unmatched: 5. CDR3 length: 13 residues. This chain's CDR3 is CASTLAGEVEQFF. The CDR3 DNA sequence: TGTGCCAGCACACTAGCGGGAGAGGTTGAGCAGTTCTTC.

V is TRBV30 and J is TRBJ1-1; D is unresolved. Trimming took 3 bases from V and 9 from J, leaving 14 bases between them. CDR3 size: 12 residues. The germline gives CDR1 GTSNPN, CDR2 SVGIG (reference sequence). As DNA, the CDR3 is TGTGCCTGGAGGGCCGAGCCGGGGAAAGCTTTCTTT. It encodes CAWRAEPGKAFF.